One sample yielded the 28 T cell receptor beta chains listed below, sequenced in a study of blood T cell repertoires in COVID-19. The assay was immunoSEQ multiplex PCR, and TCRdb's table has in-frame clones only and misses some. The sample shows just over 300,000 clones, more than 75% of them seen only once. Material for sequencing was PBMCs or T cells enriched from blood (not recorded which). Receptor source: a man aged 30 to 45 who had recovered from COVID-19.

The chain links TRBV28 to TRBJ1-5, with 8 bases aligning to TRBD1. The ends lost 5 bases at V and 4 bases at J; junction bases unmatched: 4. The CDR3 covers 14 residues. CDR1 and CDR2 (germline): MDHEN, SYDVKM. The chain's CDR3 is CASSPGGRNQPQHF. CDR3 coding DNA: TGTGCCAGCAGTCCAGGGGGCAGAAATCAGCCCCAGCATTTT.

This chain uses TRBV19 with TRBJ1-1; tentatively, D is TRBD1 (5 bases). CDR3 length: 15 amino acids. With 3 bases removed from V and 4 bases from J, the gap between germline ends came to 15 bases. From germline, CDR1 is LNHDA and CDR2 SQIVND (reference sequence). This CDR3 reads CASSIPQGVRTEAFF. The CDR3 DNA is TGTGCCAGTAGTATCCCTCAAGGGGTACGCACTGAAGCTTTCTTT.

The genes are TRBV7-9 and TRBJ1-1; 8 bases match TRBD1. Germline CDR1 reads SEHNR; CDR2 reads FQNEAQ (reference sequence). The J segment lost 3 bases and the V segment lost 9 bases, leaving 9 bases of the junction unmatched. The CDR3 contains 14 residues. CDR3 nucleotides: TGTGCCAGTACCGACAGGGGCTGGTACACTGAAGCTTTCTTT. This sequence encodes CASTDRGWYTEAFF.

CDR3: CASSRGQGASSEQYF. Written as DNA, the CDR3 is TGTGCCAGCAGTCGCGGACAGGGGGCATCTAGCGAGCAGTACTTC. The chain joins TRBV6-5 to TRBJ2-7, with 11 bases that match TRBD1. This CDR3 comprises 15 residues. V was pared by 5 bases and J by 6 bases, with 9 bases of the junction left unmatched. The germline V gene has CDR1 MNHEY and CDR2 SVGAGI.

The V and J genes are TRBV19 and TRBJ1-2; 10 bases are shared with TRBD1. This CDR3 region has 14 residues. After removal of 1 base from V and 9 bases from J, the junction contained 5 bases not matched to a gene. Germline loops: CDR1 LNHDA, CDR2 SQIVND (reference sequence). The CDR3 sequence is CASSIADRGSRYTF. The CDR3 coding sequence is TGTGCCAGTAGTATAGCGGACAGGGGGAGTCGCTACACCTTC.

Written as DNA, the CDR3 is TGTGCCAGCAGCTTAGGTTCCGGGACAGGCGCCTACGAGCAGTACTTC. This codes for CASSLGSGTGAYEQYF. J is TRBJ2-7 and V is TRBV7-2, with 8 positions matching TRBD1. The germline V gene has CDR1 SGHTA and CDR2 FQGNSA. The CDR3 is made up of 16 amino acids. The V and J ends lost 1 base and 2 bases, in that order; junction bases with no gene match: 7.

V is TRBV12-3 or TRBV12-4 and J is TRBJ1-6, with D hard to call. Trimming stripped 6 bases from V and 10 bases from J, with 10 bases between. The CDR3 is 12 amino acids. CDR3 nucleotides: TGTGCCAGCAGCAGAGGGAACTCACCCCTCCACTTT. Its protein product is CASSRGNSPLHF.

The rearrangement uses TRBV7-6 and TRBJ1-5; 7 nucleotides line up with TRBD1. The CDR3 extends over 16 amino acids. CDR1 and CDR2 (germline): SGHVS, FNYEAQ. The trim removed 5 bases at V and 0 bases at J, leaving 7 bases unmatched. CDR3: CASSLDTGVSNQPQHF. The DNA for the CDR3 is TGTGCCAGCAGCCTGGATACAGGGGTTAGCAATCAGCCCCAGCATTTT. The full variable domain, completed using reference TRBV7-6 and TRBJ1-5, is GAGVSQSPRYKVTKRGQDVALRCDPISGHVSLYWYRQALGQGPEFLTYFNYEAQQDKSGLPNDRFSAERPEGSISTLTIQRTEQRDSAMYRCASSLDTGVSNQPQHFGDGTRLSIL.

There are a few counts of this clone. The chain joins TRBV7-9 to TRBJ1-1; 9 bases match TRBD1. The length of the CDR3 is 19 residues. Losses at the gene ends were 6 bases for V and 1 base for J; bases not matched to a gene: 18. Germline assignment: CDR1 SEHNR and CDR2 FQNEAQ (reference sequence). CDR3 loop: CASRPSPLRTGVGNTEAFF. The CDR3 DNA reads TGTGCCAGCAGACCTTCCCCCCTTCGGACAGGGGTGGGGAACACTGAAGCTTTCTTT.

This clone was observed a single time. This rearrangement joins TRBV2 to TRBJ1-4; D unresolved. This CDR3 is built from 14 residues. Trimming left V 7 bases short and J 8 bases short, with 17 bases between. Germline lookup yields CDR1 SNHLY and CDR2 FYNNEI. The CDR3 coding sequence is TGTGCCAGCAATCCCGATCTGATCGGGGAAAAACTGTTTTTT. It translates to CASNPDLIGEKLFF.

The J gene is TRBJ2-5, the V gene TRBV24-1; 7 bases fit TRBD1. V lost 4 bases, J lost 0 bases, and 13 bases stayed unmatched. The CDR3 contains 18 residues. CDR1 and CDR2 (germline): KGHDR, SFDVKD. The chain's CDR3 is CATSETGFSIPYQETQYF. CDR3 DNA sequence: TGTGCCACCAGTGAGACAGGGTTTTCCATCCCATACCAAGAGACCCAGTACTTC.

CDR3 nucleotides: TGTGCCAGCAGTTTGTTAGCGGTAGCCAAAAACATTCAGTACTTC. Translated: CASSLLAVAKNIQYF. The V call is TRBV27, the J call TRBJ2-4, with D tentatively TRBD2 (6 bases). The CDR3 has 15 residues. V lost 3 bases and J lost 0, with 9 bases in between. In germline, CDR1 is MNHEY, CDR2 SMNVEV (reference sequence).

V usage is TRBV29-1 and J usage is TRBJ2-2, with 12 bases fitting TRBD1. Germline lookup yields CDR1 SQVTM and CDR2 ANQGSEA. This CDR3 is built from 13 residues. V trimming: 7 bases; J trimming: 7 bases; junction bases outside the gene matches: 4. CDR3 residues: CSARDRGRGELFF. The CDR3 DNA sequence: TGCAGCGCCCGGGACAGGGGGCGCGGGGAGCTGTTTTTT.

This clone was seen once. The chain employs TRBV7-9 and TRBJ1-1; D is uncertain. This CDR3 spans 13 amino acids. Germline V lookup: CDR1 SEHNR, CDR2 FQNEAQ (reference sequence). Trimming shortened V by 2 bases and J by 5 bases, and 9 bases separated the two germline ends. The CDR3 coding sequence is TGTGCCAGCAGCTTATTCTCGGGGACTGAAGCTTTCTTT. Translating gives CASSLFSGTEAFF.

The chain carries TRBV5-1 and TRBJ1-3, with D maybe TRBD1 (6 bases). This CDR3 region has 13 residues. Germline V gene data show CDR1 as SGHRS and CDR2 as YFSETQ. Trimming pared 8 bases from V and 0 bases from J, leaving 9 bases between. The DNA for the CDR3 is TGCGCCAGTCGGACAGACTCTGGAAACACCATATATTTT. Residues: CASRTDSGNTIYF. The full variable domain, with the rest looked up from reference TRBV5-1 and TRBJ1-3, is KAGVTQTPRYLIKTRGQQVTLSCSPISGHRSVSWYQQTPGQGLQFLFEYFSETQRNKGNFPGRFSGRQFSNSRSEMNVSTLELGDSALYLCASRTDSGNTIYFGEGSWLTVV.

In its sample, this clone was seen a few times. The V call is TRBV19, the J call TRBJ2-5; the D gene is possibly TRBD1 (5 bases). This CDR3 contains 15 residues. V dropped 0 bases and J dropped 4 bases, with 12 bases sitting between them. Looked up from germline, CDR1 is LNHDA and CDR2 is SQIVND (reference sequence). Here the CDR3 DNA reads TGTGCCAGTAGTATAGATAGCAGGGATGGAGAGACCCAGTACTTC. As protein: CASSIDSRDGETQYF.

The sample holds one count of this clone. V is TRBV21-1 and J is TRBJ2-5; the table calls TRBD1, which could not be checked here. TRBV21-1 is deemed a pseudogene. This CDR3 is built from 14 residues. DNA of the CDR3: TGTGCCATGGCGACAGGGCCGAATGAAGAGACCCAGTACTTC. Translated, it gives CAMATGPNEETQYF.

This clone was seen only once. This chain joins TRBV7-8 and TRBJ2-7, with 7 bases lining up with TRBD2. The germline gives CDR1 SGHVS, CDR2 FQNEAQ. The CDR3 contains 15 residues. The V gene end was trimmed by 4 bases and the J gene end by 0 bases; junction bases not matched to a gene: 6. The CDR3: CASSSAGHTSYEQYF. The CDR3 nucleotides read TGTGCCAGCAGCTCAGCGGGGCATACCTCCTACGAGCAGTACTTC.

This clone showed up just once. The gene calls are TRBV7-2 and TRBJ2-7, with 9 bases fitting TRBD2. With V trimmed by 4 bases and J by 3 bases, 7 bases remained unmatched. This CDR3 region has 15 residues. Germline values: CDR1 SGHTA, CDR2 FQGNSA. The CDR3 loop reads CASSSIAGELYEQYF. CDR3 coding DNA: TGTGCCAGCAGCTCAATAGCGGGAGAGCTCTACGAGCAGTACTTC.

This clone occurred once. The J gene is TRBJ2-7, the V gene TRBV11-3; 10 bases are shared with TRBD2. V lost 6 bases, J lost 0 bases, and 2 bases stayed unmatched. Germline values: CDR1 SGHNT, CDR2 YENEEA. This CDR3 is built from 14 residues. In nucleotides, the CDR3 is TGTGCCAGCAGTCCTAGCGGGGGCTCCTACGAGCAGTACTTC. Protein sequence: CASSPSGGSYEQYF.

J is TRBJ2-1 and V is TRBV6-5; 11 bases align to TRBD2. The J segment lost 7 bases and the V segment lost 6 bases, leaving 8 bases of the junction unmatched. Germline CDR1 MNHEY, CDR2 SVGAGI. The CDR3 has 15 residues. CDR3 sequence reads: CASSRTGTSGNEQFF. The DNA for the CDR3 is TGTGCCAGCAGCCGCACCGGGACTAGCGGTAATGAGCAGTTCTTC.

The gene calls are TRBV5-1 and TRBJ2-7; 7 positions agree with TRBD1. Looked up from germline, CDR1 is SGHRS and CDR2 is YFSETQ. V gave up 4 bases and J gave up 6 bases; unmatched junction bases: 4. The CDR3 length is 12 residues. CDR3 sequence (DNA): TGCGCCAGCAGCCCCGGGACAGCCGAGCAGTACTTC. Its translation: CASSPGTAEQYF.

The chain uses TRBV6-1 and TRBJ1-5; 7 positions match TRBD1. CDR1 MNHNS and CDR2 SASEGT come from the germline V gene. After removal of 4 bases from V and 4 bases from J, the junction contained 10 bases not matched to a gene. This CDR3 has 16 residues. The CDR3 bases are TGTGCCAGCAGTGTTACAGGGGCCCTCCCTAATCAGCCCCAGCATTTT. Residues: CASSVTGALPNQPQHF.

This clone was found once. This chain connects TRBV19 to TRBJ1-5; D unresolved. This CDR3 contains 15 residues. Per the germline V gene, CDR1 is LNHDA and CDR2 is SQIVND (reference sequence). Trimming took 3 bases from V and 0 from J, leaving 9 bases between them. This chain's CDR3 is CASSMAGNSNQPQHF. For the CDR3, the DNA is TGTGCCAGTAGTATGGCAGGTAATAGCAATCAGCCCCAGCATTTT. The whole variable domain, filled in from reference TRBV19 and TRBJ1-5, reads DGGITQSPKYLFRKEGQNVTLSCEQNLNHDAMYWYRQDPGQGLRLIYYSQIVNDFQKGDIAEGYSVSREKKESFPLTVTSAQKNPTAFYLCASSMAGNSNQPQHFGDGTRLSIL.

This chain uses TRBV5-5 with TRBJ1-4; 7 nucleotides agree with TRBD1. The V gene end was trimmed by 4 bases and the J gene end by 8 bases; junction bases not matched to a gene: 8. The V gene's germline CDR1 is SGHKS and CDR2 YYEKEE (reference sequence). The length of the CDR3 is 14 residues. The CDR3 sequence: CASSPRQGDEKLFF. DNA of the CDR3: TGTGCCAGCAGCCCCCGACAGGGAGACGAAAAACTGTTTTTT.

The chain uses TRBV5-1 and TRBJ2-5; 10 bases map to TRBD1. The V gene end was trimmed by 4 bases and the J gene end by 3 bases; junction bases not matched to a gene: 6. This CDR3 contains 15 residues. Germline values: CDR1 SGHRS, CDR2 YFSETQ. CDR3 residues: CASSPGTGDEETQYF. In DNA, the CDR3 is TGCGCCAGCAGCCCCGGGACAGGGGACGAAGAGACCCAGTACTTC.

V usage is TRBV4-1 and J usage is TRBJ2-7; 9 positions match TRBD1. This CDR3 contains 15 residues. The V gene end was trimmed by 5 bases and the J gene end by 1 base; junction bases not matched to a gene: 6. The germline gives CDR1 MGHRA, CDR2 YSYEKL. CDR3 DNA: TGCGCCAGCAGCGTGGACAGGGGCGCTTCCTACGAGCAGTACTTC. Translated: CASSVDRGASYEQYF.

The V gene is TRBV18, the J gene TRBJ2-1; weak D call: TRBD2 (6 bases). Germline loops: CDR1 KGHSH, CDR2 LQKENI. The germline V and J ends were trimmed by 2 bases and 7 bases, with 21 bases remaining between them. The CDR3 runs to 17 residues. The DNA for the CDR3 is TGTGCCAGCTCACCAGGGGCGGAATCCCGGGGGAGGAATGAGCAGTTCTTC. Encoded protein: CASSPGAESRGRNEQFF.